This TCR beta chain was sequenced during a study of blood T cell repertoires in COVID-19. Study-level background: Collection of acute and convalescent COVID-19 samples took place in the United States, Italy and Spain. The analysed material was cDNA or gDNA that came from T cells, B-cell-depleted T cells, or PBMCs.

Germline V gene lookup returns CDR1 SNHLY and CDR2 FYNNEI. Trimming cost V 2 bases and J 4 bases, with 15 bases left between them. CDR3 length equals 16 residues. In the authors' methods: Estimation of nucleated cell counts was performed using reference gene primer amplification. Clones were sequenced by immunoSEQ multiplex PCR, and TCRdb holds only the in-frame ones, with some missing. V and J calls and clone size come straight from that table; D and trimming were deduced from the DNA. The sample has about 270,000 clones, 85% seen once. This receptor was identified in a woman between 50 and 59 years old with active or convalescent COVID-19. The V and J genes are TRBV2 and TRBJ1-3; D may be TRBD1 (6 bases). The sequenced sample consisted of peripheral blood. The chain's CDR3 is CASSETKGRGGNTIYF. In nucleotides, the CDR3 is TGTGCCAGCAGTGAAACTAAAGGCAGGGGAGGAAACACCATATATTTT.